Below are 18 T cell receptor beta chains sequenced from a single sample in a study of T cell repertoires in cytomegalovirus infection (dated by TCRdb to between 2017 and 2020). Sequencing used an Illumina HiSeq 1500. TCRdb reanalyzed the raw reads on its own, using fastp at Q25 for trimming and MiXCR for clone calling, and kept in-frame beta chains. Under each unique CDR3 protein, matching rows form one entry showing the most common genes and DNA. A total of hundreds of thousands of distinct CDR3 sequences appear in this sample, around 31% of them only once. The ten largest clones take up about 18% of the sample. Reading the label with the study, this specimen's treatment or condition is: in vitro stimulation with specific CMV peptide epitopes to enrich CMV-specific T cells. These receptors' targets are unknown. The input for sequencing was cultured PBMCs, taken from culture after CMV antigen stimulation. The receptor set was obtained from a human donor in good health (CMV status not recorded). Some clones in this sample may be carry-over from other donors' samples.

The genes are TRBV25-1 and TRBJ1-6, with D maybe TRBD1 (5 bases). The germline V and J ends were trimmed by 7 bases and 6 bases, with 10 bases remaining between them. The germline CDR1 and CDR2 sequences are MGHDK and SYGVNS. The CDR3 spans 13 residues. The CDR3 DNA reads as TGTGCCAGCACCCGACAGATTAATTCACCCCTCCACTTT. It codes for CASTRQINSPLHF. Combining the CDR3 with reference TRBV25-1 and TRBJ1-6 gives the whole variable domain EADIYQTPRYLVIGTGKKITLECSQTMGHDKMYWYQQDPGMELHLIHYSYGVNSTEKGDLSSESTVSRIRTEHFPLTLESARPSHTSQYLCASTRQINSPLHFGNGTRLTVT.

This clonotype has at least ten counts. This sequence joins TRBV6-1 and TRBJ1-1, with D unclear. V was pared by 1 base and J by 3 bases, with 12 bases between. Germline V gene lookup returns CDR1 MNHNS and CDR2 SASEGT. This CDR3 region has 15 residues. The CDR3 loop reads CASSEGQVTDTEAFF. The CDR3 coding sequence is TGTGCCAGCAGTGAAGGTCAGGTGACGGACACTGAAGCTTTCTTT.

CDR3 region: CASRAGSSTDTQYF. The CDR3, as DNA: TGTGCCAGCAGGGCAGGGTCGTCCACAGATACGCAGTATTTT. The chain uses TRBV12-3 or TRBV12-4 and TRBJ2-3, with a possible D match to TRBD1 (5 bases). Trimming took off 6 bases at V and 2 bases at J, with 12 bases between the two ends. The CDR3 is 14 residues long.

This sequence joins TRBV7-6 and TRBJ2-5; no clear D gene. CDR3 size: 12 residues. The V gene lost 7 bases and the J gene lost 9 bases, with 15 bases spanning the gap. Germline CDR1 and CDR2: SGHVS and FNYEAQ. CDR3 region: CASTPVHEAQYF. CDR3 bases: TGTGCCAGCACCCCCGTACACGAAGCCCAGTACTTC.

This clonotype was detected a few times. The chain employs TRBV11-2 and TRBJ2-3, with 7 nucleotides matching TRBD2. The CDR3 has 16 residues. V lost 5 bases and J lost 7; bases outside the gene matches: 15. Germline-derived CDR1 and CDR2 are SGHAT and FQNNGV. Here the CDR3 reads CASSPRGAGFMNTQYF. In DNA, the CDR3 is TGTGCCAGCAGCCCCCGGGGAGCGGGGTTCATGAATACGCAGTATTTT.

The table lists this clonotype with a few counts. The rearrangement joins TRBV6-1 to TRBJ2-1, with unresolved D. Per germline, CDR1 MNHNS and CDR2 SASEGT. With 5 bases removed from V and 8 bases from J, the gap between germline ends came to 10 bases. The CDR3 has 12 amino acids. This CDR3 is CASSLSSHEQFF. The CDR3 DNA reads as TGTGCCAGCAGTCTAAGTTCACATGAGCAGTTCTTC.

This clonotype was recorded a few times. The chain combines TRBV7-7 with TRBJ2-1; 7 nucleotides match TRBD1. Germline lookup yields CDR1 SSHAT and CDR2 FNYEAQ (reference sequence). This CDR3 is built from 15 residues. The junction had 5 bases not matched to a gene; V was cut back by 5 bases and J by 1 base. CDR3 sequence: CASSAPGQSYNEQFF. The DNA of the CDR3 is TGTGCCAGCAGCGCCCCGGGACAGTCCTACAATGAGCAGTTCTTC.

J is TRBJ1-2 and V is TRBV20-1; D is unclear. V gave up 0 bases and J gave up 8 bases, with 16 bases separating them. In germline, CDR1 is DFQATT, CDR2 SNEGSKA (reference sequence). This CDR3 spans 14 amino acids. CDR3 protein: CSARDSRPRGGYTF. The CDR3 DNA is TGCAGTGCTAGAGATAGTCGACCGCGCGGGGGCTACACCTTC.

V is TRBV6-6 and J is TRBJ1-1, with 7 bases fitting TRBD1. The V gene end was trimmed by 7 bases and the J gene end by 3 bases; junction bases not matched to a gene: 5. The CDR3 loop spans 13 amino acids. The V gene's germline CDR1 is MNHNY and CDR2 SVGAGI (reference sequence). Here the CDR3 DNA reads TGTGCCAGCACCCGGACAGGACACACTGAAGCTTTCTTT. Its translation is CASTRTGHTEAFF.

In DNA form, the CDR3 reads TGTGCCAGCAGCTCCCTAGCGGGGGGGCCTGGTAATGAGCAGTTCTTC. It yields the protein CASSSLAGGPGNEQFF. The V call is TRBV11-2, the J call TRBJ2-1, with 12 bases that match TRBD2. Germline CDR1 is SGHAT and CDR2 is FQNNGV. Trimming cost V 4 bases and J 7 bases; bases outside gene matches: 8. This CDR3 has 16 amino acids.

This clonotype was counted only a few times. This chain uses TRBV6-1 with TRBJ1-4, with D unresolved. The CDR3 length is 13 residues. Trimming left V 7 bases short and J 8 bases short, with 14 bases between. Germline V gene sequence: CDR1 MNHNS, CDR2 SASEGT. This CDR3 reads CASIDPPREKLFF. As DNA, the CDR3 is TGTGCCAGCATCGATCCCCCAAGGGAAAAACTGTTTTTT.

The chain recombines TRBV19 with TRBJ1-2, with 9 bases identical to TRBD1. Germline assignment: CDR1 LNHDA and CDR2 SQIVND (reference sequence). The ends lost 3 bases at V and 6 bases at J; junction bases unmatched: 5. There are 14 residues in the CDR3. This CDR3 is CASSIWDRENGYTF. For the CDR3, the DNA is TGTGCCAGTAGTATCTGGGACAGGGAGAATGGCTACACCTTC.

The table lists this clonotype with a few counts. The rearrangement links TRBV25-1 to TRBJ2-2; D is possibly TRBD2 (5 bases). V dropped 4 bases and J dropped 3 bases, with 6 bases sitting between them. CDR3 size: 13 residues. CDR1 MGHDK and CDR2 SYGVNS come from the germline V gene. CDR3 in amino acids: CASSVLDTGELFF. In DNA form, the CDR3 reads TGTGCCAGCAGTGTACTAGACACCGGGGAGCTGTTTTTT.

This clonotype was recorded at least ten times. A junction end diverges from the germline sequence, so it may reflect a read error. This chain links TRBV4-1 with TRBJ2-3; D is unresolved. The CDR3 totals 11 residues. Germline V lookup: CDR1 MGHRA, CDR2 YSYEKL. The CDR3 sequence: CASSQGDTQYF. For the CDR3, the DNA is TGTGCCAGCAGCCAAGGAGATACGCAGTATTTT.

This chain connects TRBV11-1 to TRBJ2-7; possible D gene TRBD1, 5 bases. Deletions cut 5 bases from V and 1 base from J, with 15 bases between. This CDR3 contains 15 residues. Germline lookup yields CDR1 SGHAT and CDR2 FQDESV (reference sequence). CDR3 in amino acids: CASSPSSGQSYEQYF. The CDR3 bases are TGTGCCAGCAGCCCCTCGTCCGGACAATCCTACGAGCAGTACTTC.

In its sample, this clonotype was seen many times. V gene TRBV7-2 combines with J gene TRBJ2-1; maybe TRBD1 (6 bases). The germline V gene encodes CDR1 SGHTA and CDR2 FQGNSA. This CDR3 has 14 residues. V was clipped by 6 bases and J by 4 bases, with 13 bases between them. The CDR3 loop reads CASSLTGTYNEQFF. DNA for the CDR3: TGTGCCAGCAGTCTGACAGGAACTTACAATGAGCAGTTCTTC.

In its sample, this clonotype was seen many times. The chain is built from TRBV7-2 and TRBJ2-7, with D hard to call. Per the germline V gene, CDR1 is SGHTA and CDR2 is FQGNSA. This CDR3 spans 13 amino acids. V dropped 1 base and J dropped 0 bases, with 4 bases sitting between them. This CDR3 is CASSLEVSYEQYF. The CDR3 DNA reads as TGTGCCAGCAGCTTAGAAGTCTCCTACGAGCAGTACTTC.

A note on this clonotype: The junction shows a germline mismatch at one end, possibly a read error. The rearrangement links TRBV4-1 to TRBJ2-1, with 14 bases fitting TRBD2. Germline V gene lookup returns CDR1 MGHRA and CDR2 YSYEKL. The CDR3 covers 15 residues. CDR3 sequence reads: CASSRTSGGNNEQFF. As DNA, the CDR3 is TGTGCCAGCAGCCGGACTAGCGGGGGGAACAATGAGCAGTTCTTC.